Reported below is one TCR beta chain. The data were obtained in a study of monozygotic twins with inflammatory bowel disease. Starting material for each TCR library was approximately 3,500 ng of total RNA. Via template switching, UMIs carrying a 6-nucleotide sample barcode were introduced. For both chains, the TCRalpha and TCRbeta cDNA went through two nested PCRs of roughly 15 and 9 cycles. Using the 5' RACE reads, TCRdb records one entry per CDR3 protein without DNA. This table lists approximately 420,000 distinct CDR3 sequences. From germline, CDR1 is GTSNPN and CDR2 SVGIG (reference sequence). This CDR3 has 15 residues.

The receptor was derived from a human donor with ulcerative colitis or Crohn's disease, or a healthy co-twin of an affected twin (not recorded which). The rearrangement links TRBV30 to TRBJ2-3; the D call of TRBD1 rests on TCRdb alone, since no DNA is present to check it. The sequenced material came from blood. The CDR3: CAWSSQGEGGDTQYF.